The clone carrying this TCR beta chain has a single count. Its target is not known. These data originate in a study of PD-1 blockade in classical Hodgkin lymphoma. CDR3 length: 15 amino acids. V was trimmed by 0 bases and J by 2 bases, leaving 6 bases between them. The germline V gene has CDR1 SGDLS and CDR2 YYNGEE. In every patient, relapse followed autologous stem cell transplantation, while exposure to brentuximab vedotin differed. The study recorded best responses of complete response, partial response or progressive disease. General study findings and limits: Similar baseline diversity was found in complete responders and newly diagnosed patients.

Assay: immunoSEQ multiplex PCR; the TCRdb copy retains only in-frame clones and omits some. The sample has about 27,000 clones, around 84% seen once; the top ten hold roughly a third. The chain carries TRBV9 and TRBJ1-6, with no clear D. Material: peripheral blood mononuclear cells (PBMCs), obtained before the second cycle of nivolumab. The clonotype originates from a human donor with classical Hodgkin lymphoma. CDR3 loop: CASSVDGTYNSPLHF. Here the CDR3 DNA reads TGTGCCAGCAGCGTAGACGGGACCTATAATTCACCCCTCCACTTT.